This T cell receptor beta chain was obtained from a study of cytomegalovirus exposure and HLA in healthy donors. Germline V lookup: CDR1 SEHNR, CDR2 FQNEAQ (reference sequence). Trimming took 5 bases from V and 5 from J, leaving 15 bases between them. The CDR3 has 14 residues. TCRdb's copy holds only in-frame clones and misses some; the assay was immunoSEQ multiplex PCR. The data show 300,000 to 400,000 clones, with 80% to 90% seen just once and 0.8% to 0.85% held by the top ten. The sequence derives from a woman between 18 and 30 years old in good health and CMV-seronegative. V and J are TRBV7-9 and TRBJ2-5, with a tentative D call TRBD2 (5 bases). The sequenced sample was PBMCs. DNA of the CDR3: TGTGCCAGCAGCGACACCGCGAGGGTCGAGACCCAGTACTTC. Encoded protein: CASSDTARVETQYF.